The entry that follows covers one TCR beta chain sequence. The sample originates from a study of technical replicates of blood from a few donors. Germline V lookup: CDR1 SGHTA, CDR2 FQGNSA. The J segment lost 6 bases and the V segment lost 1 base, leaving 8 bases of the junction unmatched. The CDR3 is 16 residues long. Here immunoSEQ multiplex PCR was the method, and the copy in TCRdb shows in-frame clones only, minus some. The sample lists about 81,000 clones; more than 80% were seen once. The material sequenced was PBMCs. The chain links TRBV7-2 to TRBJ2-5; 10 bases line up with TRBD2. This clonotype was obtained from a human donor in good health. Some clones in this sample may be carry-over from other donors' samples. The CDR3 coding sequence is TGTGCCAGCAGCTTAGTGTCTAGCGGGAGTATGAAGACCCAGTACTTC. Amino acid sequence: CASSLVSSGSMKTQYF.